The count of the clone carrying this T cell receptor beta chain is one. No antigen is known for it. Unstimulated Tregs (CD4+CD25+CD127-) and CD4+CD25- non-Tregs were sorted from PBMCs. CDR3 length: 15 residues. Germline V gene sequence: CDR1 SGHRS, CDR2 YFSETQ. V lost 0 bases to trimming and J lost 4 bases; unmatched junction nucleotides: 6. Produced via immunoSEQ multiplex PCR; TCRdb's table is partial and in-frame only. Among 75,000 to 80,000 clones listed, 91% were seen once. The data derive from a study of Tregs in tolerant kidney transplant recipients. Whole-study findings and limits: Few patients were studied, so findings need validation in larger groups. Biological reproducibility was not directly addressed in this study.

Sample: Tregs from blood, taken before the transplant. The TCR originated in a human donor who received a combined kidney and bone marrow transplant. V usage is TRBV5-1 and J usage is TRBJ2-7, with 8 bases that match TRBD2. The DNA for the CDR3 is TGCGCCAGCAGCTTGGCCATTAGCGGGATGTACGAGCAGTACTTC. Encoded protein: CASSLAISGMYEQYF.